The 13 T cell receptor beta chains given below trace back to one sample, sequenced in a study of T-cell reconstitution after alpha-beta-depleted transplantation in children. Unique molecular identifiers were built into the TCRbeta library. TCRdb redid the calling of the PCR reads with MiXCR, one entry per CDR3 protein. Altogether around 440,000 distinct CDR3 sequences are present, about 10% being singletons, with the ten largest covering about 2%. The sample was PBMCs, taken before TCRalphabeta/CD19-depleted stem cell transplant. The receptor set was obtained from a child aged 2 to 9 with inherited bone marrow failure, due to receive a stem cell transplant.

This clonotype was seen at least ten times. This chain links TRBV14 with TRBJ1-6; possible D gene TRBD1, 5 bases. The CDR3 sequence is 15 residues long. V lost 4 bases and J 3 bases, leaving 10 bases between the germline ends. CDR1 is SGHDN and CDR2 is FVKESK in the germline V gene. Written as DNA, the CDR3 is TGTGCCAGCAGCCCGCGACAGAGCTATAATTCACCCCTCCACTTT. It yields the protein CASSPRQSYNSPLHF.

In this sample, this clonotype turned up a few times. J is TRBJ2-1 and V is TRBV7-9; 10 nucleotides agree with TRBD2. Germline V gene lookup returns CDR1 SEHNR and CDR2 FQNEAQ (reference sequence). This CDR3 comprises 16 residues. V was clipped by 1 base and J by 8 bases; unmatched bases: 8. CDR3 DNA sequence: TGTGCCAGCAGCTTAGTCGGCCTAGCGGGAGTGGATGAGCAGTTCTTC. Translated, it gives CASSLVGLAGVDEQFF.

This clonotype was counted many times. This sequence joins TRBV5-6 and TRBJ2-7; TRBD2 aligns across 7 bases. The CDR3 has 16 amino acids. The trim removed 3 bases at V and 4 bases at J, leaving 13 bases unmatched. Looked up from germline, CDR1 is SGHDT and CDR2 is YYEEEE. The CDR3 DNA follows: TGTGCCAGCAGCTCCAATTACATCGCGGGAGTGTACGAGCAGTACTTC. Its translation: CASSSNYIAGVYEQYF.

This clonotype appeared a few times. The rearrangement uses TRBV29-1 and TRBJ2-7; D is unresolved. There are 12 residues in the CDR3. CDR1 is SQVTM, CDR2 ANQGSEA, per germline. Between the trimmed V and J ends, which lost 5 bases and 2 bases, there was a span of 10 bases. The CDR3 loop reads CSVKGSPYEQYF. CDR3 sequence (DNA): TGCAGCGTTAAGGGCAGCCCCTACGAGCAGTACTTC.

The chain uses TRBV7-2 and TRBJ2-7, with 9 bases that match TRBD2. CDR3 length: 15 amino acids. Germline values: CDR1 SGHTA, CDR2 FQGNSA. V was clipped by 3 bases and J by 3 bases; unmatched bases: 6. DNA for the CDR3: TGTGCCAGCAGCTTCCGAGCGGGAGGAGACTACGAGCAGTACTTC. This encodes CASSFRAGGDYEQYF.

As for this clonotype: At one end, the junction sequence differs from germline, possibly due to a read error. The chain is built from TRBV12-3 or TRBV12-4 and TRBJ1-6, with 9 bases identical to TRBD1. The CDR3 is 19 amino acids. The CDR3 DNA is TGTGCCAGCTGTTTTGTACCGGGACAGGGACGGTCCTATAATTCACCCCTCCACTTT. As protein: CASCFVPGQGRSYNSPLHF.

This clonotype was recorded at least ten times. The V and J genes are TRBV4-3 and TRBJ2-1, with 9 bases fitting TRBD1. CDR1 LGHNA and CDR2 YSLEER come from the germline V gene. The V segment lost 4 bases and the J segment 15 bases; nucleotides outside the gene matches: 10. The CDR3 runs 13 residues. The CDR3 loop is CASSPHQQGARFF. CDR3 DNA sequence: TGCGCCAGCAGCCCCCACCAACAGGGGGCCCGGTTCTTC.

There are a few counts of this clonotype. The V gene is TRBV29-1, the J gene TRBJ2-7; perhaps TRBD1 as D (6 bases). The CDR3 is 14 residues long. V was shortened by 3 bases and J by 1 base, with 13 bases between the two germline ends. Germline V gene sequence: CDR1 SQVTM, CDR2 ANQGSEA. Here the CDR3 reads CSVEGTPNSYEQYF. Written as DNA, the CDR3 is TGCAGCGTTGAGGGGACACCAAATTCCTACGAGCAGTACTTC.

This clonotype has ten or more counts. The chain is built from TRBV28 and TRBJ2-5, with a possible D match to TRBD1 (6 bases). This CDR3 comprises 15 residues. Germline CDR1 and CDR2: MDHEN and SYDVKM. Trimming cost V 2 bases and J 2 bases, with 12 bases left between them. The CDR3 DNA reads TGTGCCAGCAGTTTAGCCAGGGGTGGACAAGAGACCCAGTACTTC. It translates to CASSLARGGQETQYF.

In this sample, this clonotype turned up many times. The rearrangement uses TRBV11-2 and TRBJ2-1, with 8 bases matching TRBD2. V lost 0 bases and J lost 9; bases outside the gene matches: 10. The CDR3 totals 16 residues. Germline V gene lookup returns CDR1 SGHAT and CDR2 FQNNGV. CDR3 nucleotides: TGTGCCAGCAGCTTAGATCGCGGGAGGCCGTATAGTGAGCAGTTCTTC. It yields the protein CASSLDRGRPYSEQFF.

This clonotype came up many times. V is TRBV29-1 and J is TRBJ1-1; D gene ambiguous. V lost 7 bases to trimming and J lost 8 bases, with 11 bases between them. Germline CDR1 is SQVTM and CDR2 is ANQGSEA. This CDR3 has 10 amino acids. The CDR3 protein is CSAEGREAFF. CDR3 DNA sequence: TGCAGCGCCGAGGGTCGGGAAGCTTTCTTT.

The sample holds many counts of this clonotype. V gene TRBV30 combines with J gene TRBJ2-7; TRBD1 matches 8 bases. V trimming: 7 bases; J trimming: 0 bases; junction bases outside the gene matches: 2. The length of the CDR3 is 12 residues. CDR1 and CDR2 (germline): GTSNPN, SVGIG (reference sequence). CDR3 sequence reads: CASGQDSYEQYF. The CDR3 coding sequence is TGTGCCTCGGGACAGGACTCCTACGAGCAGTACTTC.

The sample holds many counts of this clonotype. The V call is TRBV7-2, the J call TRBJ2-3; weak D call: TRBD1 (6 bases). The CDR3 runs to 12 residues. V gave up 1 base and J gave up 14 bases, with 13 bases separating them. CDR1 is SGHTA and CDR2 is FQGNSA in the germline V gene. The CDR3 reads CASSLVTGIWYF. CDR3 in DNA: TGTGCCAGCAGCTTAGTTACAGGGATTTGGTATTTT.